This T cell receptor beta chain was observed in a study of OX40 agonist ivuxolimab in advanced cancers. Study background: With ivuxolimab, an agonistic anti-OX40 (CD134) antibody, patients were treated. Patients were dosed intravenously with ivuxolimab at 0.01 to 10 mg/kg every 2 weeks. Prior anti-PD-1, anti-PD-L1 or anti-CTLA-4 therapy did not bar entry, and less than 50% had some. Findings of the study overall: Blood T cells, both CD4+ and CD8+, expanded clonally by week 6 at 0.1 to 3.0 mg/kg.

About this clone: The antigen is not known.

Sequencing was performed with immunoSEQ multiplex PCR; in TCRdb, only in-frame clones are kept and a portion is missing. The data hold some 70,000 clones, with about 81% observed a single time. Germline CDR1 and CDR2: GTSNPN and SVGIG (reference sequence). With 0 bases removed from V and 1 base from J, the gap between germline ends came to 6 bases. The length of the CDR3 is 13 residues. The chain recombines TRBV30 with TRBJ1-1; D gene unclear. The source is an adult with an advanced solid tumor such as melanoma, head and neck, liver or kidney cancer. Sequenced here: CD4+ or CD8+ T cells sorted from blood, sampled in a trial of the OX40 agonist ivuxolimab. CDR3 region: CAWSVRGNTEAFF. As DNA, the CDR3 is TGTGCCTGGAGTGTTCGGGGGAACACTGAAGCTTTCTTT.